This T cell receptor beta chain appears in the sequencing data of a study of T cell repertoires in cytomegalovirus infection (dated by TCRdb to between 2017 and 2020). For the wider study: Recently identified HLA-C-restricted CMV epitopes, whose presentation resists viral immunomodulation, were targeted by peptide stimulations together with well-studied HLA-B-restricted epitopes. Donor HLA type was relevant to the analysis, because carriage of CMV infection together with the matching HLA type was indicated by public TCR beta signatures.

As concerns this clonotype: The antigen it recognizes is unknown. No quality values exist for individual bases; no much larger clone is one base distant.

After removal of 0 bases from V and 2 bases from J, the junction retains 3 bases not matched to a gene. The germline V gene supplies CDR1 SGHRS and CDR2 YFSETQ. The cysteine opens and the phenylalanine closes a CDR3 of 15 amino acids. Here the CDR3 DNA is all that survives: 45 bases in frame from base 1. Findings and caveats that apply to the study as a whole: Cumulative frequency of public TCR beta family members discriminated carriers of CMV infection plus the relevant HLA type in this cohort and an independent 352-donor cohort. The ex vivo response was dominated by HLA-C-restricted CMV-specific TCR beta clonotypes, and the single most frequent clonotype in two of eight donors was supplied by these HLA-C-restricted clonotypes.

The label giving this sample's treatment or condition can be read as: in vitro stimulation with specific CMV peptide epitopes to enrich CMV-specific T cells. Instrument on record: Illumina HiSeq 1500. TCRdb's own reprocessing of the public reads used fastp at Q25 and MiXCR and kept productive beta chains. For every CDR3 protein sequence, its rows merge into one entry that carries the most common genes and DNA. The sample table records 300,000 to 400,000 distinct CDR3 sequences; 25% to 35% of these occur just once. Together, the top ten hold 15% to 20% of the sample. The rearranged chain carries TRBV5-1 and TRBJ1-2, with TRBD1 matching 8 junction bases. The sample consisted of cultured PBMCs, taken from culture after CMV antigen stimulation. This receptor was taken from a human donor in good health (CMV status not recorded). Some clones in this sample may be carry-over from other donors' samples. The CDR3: CASSLGGDRNYGYTF. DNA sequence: TGCGCCAGCAGCTTGGGAGGGGACAGGAACTATGGCTACACCTTC.